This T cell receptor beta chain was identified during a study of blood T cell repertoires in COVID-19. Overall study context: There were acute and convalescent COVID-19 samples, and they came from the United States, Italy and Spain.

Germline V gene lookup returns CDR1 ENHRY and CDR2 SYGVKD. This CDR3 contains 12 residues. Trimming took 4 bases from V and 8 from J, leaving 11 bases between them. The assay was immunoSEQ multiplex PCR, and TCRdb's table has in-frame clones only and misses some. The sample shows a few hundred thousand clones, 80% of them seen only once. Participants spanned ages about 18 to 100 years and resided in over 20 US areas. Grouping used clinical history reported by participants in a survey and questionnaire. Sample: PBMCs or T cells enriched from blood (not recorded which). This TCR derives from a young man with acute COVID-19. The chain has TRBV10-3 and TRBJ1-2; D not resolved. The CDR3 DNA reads TGTGCCATCAGTGGGCCATCTCGCGGCTACACCTTC. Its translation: CAISGPSRGYTF.